This T cell receptor (beta chain) was profiled in a study of Ad26.COV2.S vaccination and SARS-CoV-2 variants. Whole-study context: It was the COV1001 Ad26.COV2.S trial arm that included the donor. Administration of Ad26.COV2.S was intramuscular, either once or twice 56 days apart.

TCRdb's table, derived via immunoSEQ multiplex PCR, lists solely in-frame clones and lacks some. Here the sample spans some 390,000 clones, 75% to 90% being singletons. The sample's treatment: around 19 received Ad26.COV2.S at low or high dose, single or two shots; about 5 received placebo; per-sample allocation not given. Specimens were obtained on day 63 following the first vaccine or placebo injection. Trimming cost V 6 bases and J 0 bases, with 9 bases left between them. The CDR3 is 14 amino acids. In germline, CDR1 is LNHDA, CDR2 SQIVND (reference sequence). Sequenced here: peripheral blood, sampled in a trial of Ad26.COV2.S vaccine versus placebo. The receptor was derived from a person between 18 and 65 years old who received the Ad26.COV2.S COVID-19 vaccine or a placebo. The chain carries TRBV19 and TRBJ1-5; no clear D. The CDR3: CASSVHYSNQPQHF. The CDR3 region has the DNA TGTGCCAGTAGCGTTCACTATAGCAATCAGCCCCAGCATTTT. Full variable domain (remainder filled in from reference TRBV19 and TRBJ1-5): DGGITQSPKYLFRKEGQNVTLSCEQNLNHDAMYWYRQDPGQGLRLIYYSQIVNDFQKGDIAEGYSVSREKKESFPLTVTSAQKNPTAFYLCASSVHYSNQPQHFGDGTRLSIL.